This record concerns one T cell receptor beta chain sequence. This clone has just a few counts. The antigen it recognizes is unknown. The sample holds no much larger clone one base away, and base qualities are not on file. From the cysteine through the phenylalanine, the CDR3 covers 15 amino acids. Kept here is only the CDR3 DNA, which spans 45 bases and is read in frame from base 1. The germline V gene provides CDR1 SGHTA and CDR2 FQGNSA. V is clipped by 5 bases and J by 2 bases, and the sequence between their germline boundaries is 15 bases long. These data are taken from a study of shared clonotypes between healthy human individuals (dated by TCRdb to about 2020). Context from the whole study: Three men and a couple of women, aged 18 to 49 years, made up the cohort. For each donor, CD4 naive and CD4 memory were each run on three plates, CD8 naive on two plates, and CD8 memory on one plate. Between about 0.94 and 10 billion PBMCs per donor were obtained by leukapheresis. To estimate repertoire size and how much clonotypes are shared between individuals, the study performed deep sequencing of blood TCR repertoires from 4 to 6 healthy adults. To increase sequencing depth and limit assay-specific biases, TCR repertoire library preparation and sequencing were carried out by different laboratories using diverse techniques. General findings and caveats noted by the study authors: Naive subsets generally had larger estimated clonotype richness than memory subsets did. Roughly 5% of naive CD4, roughly 3.6% of naive CD8, roughly 2.5% of memory CD4, and approximately 0.39% of memory CD8 clonotypes were shared across several donors. Rarefaction of sorted-subset datasets indicated incomplete sequencing despite the large sequencing depth. Pairwise subsampling indicated that sequencing depth was expected to affect the degree of clonotype sharing among donors. Because the study included a small number of donors, the genetic and exposure-history diversity represented was limited. Clonotypes shared by all four sorted-subset donors showed higher generation probabilities than non-shared clonotypes. Sampling was restricted to blood, and TCR repertoires in tissues likely differ from the TCR repertoires found in blood.

The donors were healthy, HIV-negative adults who had no recently reported acute infections or vaccinations. All donors were Caucasian adults living in Nashville, Tennessee, USA. CD4+ T cells were enriched by magnetic negative selection, after which naive cells were positively selected on CD45RA and the negative fraction was taken as the memory subset. Blood was collected by leukapheresis, and PBMCs were isolated by Ficoll-Histopaque density gradient centrifugation and then cryopreserved in liquid nitrogen vapor phase. Analytical flow cytometry was used to check the purity and quantity of each magnetically sorted T cell population. Genomic DNA was isolated from every sorted fraction and measured by UV absorbance on a Nanodrop 2000c. Using the deep immunoSEQ assay, TCR CDR3 regions were amplified from genomic DNA by multiplex PCR. For each cell subset, the extracted genomic DNA was distributed evenly across all wells of several immunoSEQ 96-well plates, and each plate served as one replicate. For sorted subsets, about 200 ng genomic DNA, equal to some 30,000 T cell genomes, was loaded into each replicate PCR. Purified libraries were measured with a Qubit 3.0 fluorometer, size-checked on a Bioanalyzer 2100, and measured again with the KAPA Library Quantification kit. A separate single-read 150-cycle Illumina NextSeq 550 flow cell was used to sequence each immunoSEQ 96-well plate. The paper's data handling went like this. Because the immunoSEQ output held only junctional sequences and lacked quality scores, the filtering could not match the filtering applied to full-length reads. Sequences were annotated with PyIR, a Python wrapper for IgBLAST v1.9, using IMGT germline references to assign V/J genes and CDR3. Any read was removed if the V/J assignment was weak (E-value above 1e-6), the CDR3 was missing, or the read contained stop codons, out-of-frame junctions, or ambiguous translated residues. V3J clonotypes were defined by identical inferred V gene, J gene, and CDR3 amino acid sequence. To compute the percentage overlap between repertoires, the number of shared unique clonotypes was divided by the size of the smaller repertoire. RTK rarefaction, the Chao1 estimator, and Recon v2.1 estimates of unobserved clonotypes were used to assess repertoire richness. For all TCRbeta clonotypes obtained by the gDNA method from four donors, generation probabilities were computed with OLGA. In TCRdb, the immuneACCESS table is reduced to in-frame sequences with V and J assigned. These tables do not hold every clone; where another copy was compared, an unresolved V gene accounts for under half, and the others remain unexplained. From that table come the V and J calls and clone size; the DNA was used to work out D and trimming. Across this sample there are a few million clones, with approximately 96% seen only once. The ten largest make up more than 0.1% of the sample.

The sequence derives from a young man in good health. The chain was built from TRBV7-2 and TRBJ1-2, with no D gene named confidently. Sequencing input: naive CD4+ T cells sorted from blood. In light of the paper, this sample's cell subset or site label describes: CD45RA+ positively selected. In nucleotide form, the sequence is TGTGCCAGCAGCCCAATCGGGGAGGTCAACTATGGCTACACCTTC. Translation gives CASSPIGEVNYGYTF.